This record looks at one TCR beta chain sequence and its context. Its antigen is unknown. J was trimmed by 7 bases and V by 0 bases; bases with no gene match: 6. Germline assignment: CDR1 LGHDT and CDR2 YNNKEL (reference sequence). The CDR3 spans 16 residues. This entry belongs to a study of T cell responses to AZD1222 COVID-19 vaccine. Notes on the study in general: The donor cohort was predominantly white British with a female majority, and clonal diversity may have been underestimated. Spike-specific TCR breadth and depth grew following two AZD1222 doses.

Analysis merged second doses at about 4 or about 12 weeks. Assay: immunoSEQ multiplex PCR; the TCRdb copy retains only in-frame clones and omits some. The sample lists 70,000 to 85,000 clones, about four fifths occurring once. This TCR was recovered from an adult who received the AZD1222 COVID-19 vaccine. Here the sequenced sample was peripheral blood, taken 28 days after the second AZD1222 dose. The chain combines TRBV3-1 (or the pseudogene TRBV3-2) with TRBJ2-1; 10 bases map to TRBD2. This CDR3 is CASSQDLLAGKNEQFF. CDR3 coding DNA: TGTGCCAGCAGCCAAGATCTACTAGCGGGAAAGAATGAGCAGTTCTTC.